These 19 T cell receptor beta chains came from one sample sequenced in a study of monozygotic twins with inflammatory bowel disease. No DNA is given; TCRdb re-called the 5' RACE reads and lists each CDR3 protein once. The data include about 450,000 distinct CDR3 sequences; the top ten clones carry roughly 2.3%. Specimen: blood. These TCRs come from a human donor with ulcerative colitis or Crohn's disease, or a healthy co-twin of an affected twin (not recorded which).

This sequence joins TRBV15 and TRBJ1-5; TCRdb outputs TRBD1, but without DNA this stays unchecked. The CDR3 covers 15 residues. Germline V gene data show CDR1 as LNHNV and CDR2 as YYDKDF (reference sequence). The CDR3 spells CATSTDSLANQPQHF.

This rearrangement joins TRBV3-1 to TRBJ1-6; TCRdb's D gene call, TRBD1, goes unchecked for lack of DNA. The CDR3 has 14 residues. Germline loops: CDR1 LGHDT, CDR2 YNNKEL (reference sequence). The CDR3 loop reads CASSHTQANSPLHF.

V usage is TRBV7-2 and J usage is TRBJ2-1. The germline V gene encodes CDR1 SGHTA and CDR2 FQGNSA. The CDR3 totals 12 residues. This CDR3 reads CASSSEVSEQFF.

The genes are TRBV25-1 and TRBJ2-1; TCRdb proposes TRBD2, but this gene call is untestable without DNA. Germline V gene data show CDR1 as MGHDK and CDR2 as SYGVNS. CDR3 size: 15 residues. CDR3 amino acids: CASTPSGGARDEQFF.

The chain is built from TRBV7-8 and TRBJ2-7. The CDR3 runs to 12 residues. Germline loops: CDR1 SGHVS, CDR2 FQNEAQ. The CDR3 protein is CASSHTITEQYF.

The V call is TRBV7-9, the J call TRBJ2-7; the TCRdb D gene call, TRBD1, has no DNA to confirm it. In germline, CDR1 is SEHNR, CDR2 FQNEAQ (reference sequence). The CDR3 length is 14 residues. The CDR3 sequence is CASSLTGKNDEQYF. Combining the CDR3 with reference TRBV7-9 and TRBJ2-7 gives the whole variable domain DTGVSQNPRHKITKRGQNVTFRCDPISEHNRLYWYRQTLGQGPEFLTYFQNEAQLEKSRLLSDRFSAERPKGSFSTLEIQRTEQGDSAMYLCASSLTGKNDEQYFGPGTRLTVT.

CDR3 protein: CSAPEGALNTEAFF. V is TRBV20-1 and J is TRBJ1-1. The germline gives CDR1 DFQATT, CDR2 SNEGSKA (reference sequence). This CDR3 contains 14 residues.

The chain carries TRBV12-3 or TRBV12-4 and TRBJ2-7. The CDR3 totals 16 residues. CDR3 amino acids: CASSLGRPRSSYEQYF.

The rearrangement uses TRBV3-1 and TRBJ2-1; TCRdb reports TRBD1, a call that lacks DNA to check it against. Germline values: CDR1 LGHDT, CDR2 YNNKEL (reference sequence). The CDR3 length is 13 residues. CDR3 in amino acids: CASASNGANEQFF.

This chain links TRBV25-1 with TRBJ1-2; TCRdb gives TRBD1 as the D gene, but with no DNA this cannot be confirmed. The length of the CDR3 is 13 residues. Germline V gene data show CDR1 as MGHDK and CDR2 as SYGVNS. The CDR3 region is CASSERGRDGYTF.

This chain connects TRBV5-1 to TRBJ1-5. From germline, CDR1 is SGHRS and CDR2 YFSETQ. The CDR3 sequence is 15 residues long. The CDR3 loop reads CASSLGQNSNQPQHF. Combining the CDR3 with reference TRBV5-1 and TRBJ1-5 gives the whole variable domain KAGVTQTPRYLIKTRGQQVTLSCSPISGHRSVSWYQQTPGQGLQFLFEYFSETQRNKGNFPGRFSGRQFSNSRSEMNVSTLELGDSALYLCASSLGQNSNQPQHFGDGTRLSIL.

The chain links TRBV29-1 to TRBJ1-2; absent DNA, TCRdb's TRBD1 call cannot be checked. CDR1 and CDR2 from the germline V gene are SQVTM and ANQGSEA. This CDR3 contains 12 residues. CDR3 sequence: CSSRQGDYGYTF.

The chain employs TRBV18 and TRBJ2-1; the D call from TCRdb, TRBD2, cannot be confirmed without DNA. Germline CDR1 reads KGHSH; CDR2 reads LQKENI. This CDR3 comprises 17 residues. The CDR3 region is CASSQFGPQRAENEQFF. The full variable domain, with the rest looked up from reference TRBV18 and TRBJ2-1, is NAGVMQNPRHLVRRRGQEARLRCSPMKGHSHVYWYRQLPEEGLKFMVYLQKENIIDESGMPKERFSAEFPKEGPSILRIQQVVRGDSAAYFCASSQFGPQRAENEQFFGPGTRLTVL.

The rearrangement uses TRBV5-1 and TRBJ2-3; TCRdb indicates TRBD1, and absent DNA this call remains unverified. CDR3 length: 12 amino acids. The germline CDR1 and CDR2 sequences are SGHRS and YFSETQ. CDR3 amino acids: CASSDRDGTQYF.

The chain is built from TRBV6-5 and TRBJ2-2. Germline lookup yields CDR1 MNHEY and CDR2 SVGAGI. The CDR3 spans 15 residues. This CDR3 is CASSYNSINTGELFF.

Here the CDR3 reads CASSVAEGAFEKLFF. The V call is TRBV9, the J call TRBJ1-4; TCRdb gives TRBD1 as the D gene, but with no DNA this cannot be confirmed. Germline CDR1 SGDLS, CDR2 YYNGEE. The CDR3 is made up of 15 amino acids.

The J gene is TRBJ2-1, the V gene TRBV12-3 or TRBV12-4. CDR3 length equals 11 residues. CDR3: CASSLFREQFF.

This chain connects TRBV29-1 to TRBJ2-1. The CDR3 spans 11 residues. From germline, CDR1 is SQVTM and CDR2 ANQGSEA. CDR3 protein: CSVGRNNEQFF.

This rearrangement joins TRBV6-2 or TRBV6-3 to TRBJ2-1. Per germline, CDR1 MNHEY and CDR2 SVGEGT. This CDR3 has 12 amino acids. The CDR3 protein is CASSQRPNEQFF.